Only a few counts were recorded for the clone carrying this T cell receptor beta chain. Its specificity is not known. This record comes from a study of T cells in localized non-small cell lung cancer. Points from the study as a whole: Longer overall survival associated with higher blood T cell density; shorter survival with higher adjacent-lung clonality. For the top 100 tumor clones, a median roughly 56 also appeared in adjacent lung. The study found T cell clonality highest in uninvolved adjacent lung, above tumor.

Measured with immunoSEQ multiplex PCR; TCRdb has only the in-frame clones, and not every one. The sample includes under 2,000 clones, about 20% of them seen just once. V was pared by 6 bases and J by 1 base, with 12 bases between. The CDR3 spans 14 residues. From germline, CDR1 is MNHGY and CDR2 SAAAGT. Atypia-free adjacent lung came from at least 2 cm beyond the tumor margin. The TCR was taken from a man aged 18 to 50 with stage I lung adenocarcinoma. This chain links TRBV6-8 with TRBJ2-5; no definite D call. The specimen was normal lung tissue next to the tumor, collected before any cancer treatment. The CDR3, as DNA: TGTGCCAGCAGCCCAGGACGTCTCCAAGAGACCCAGTACTTC. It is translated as CASSPGRLQETQYF.